Sequencing of this T cell receptor (beta chain) was carried out in a study of T cell repertoires in cytomegalovirus infection. TCRdb re-called the reads through MiXCR, storing one row per CDR3 protein. Among under 800,000 distinct CDR3 sequences, around 24% were seen once, and the ten largest hold 8%. The table lists this clonotype with many counts. V shed 4 bases and J shed 4 bases, with 8 bases lying between them. Per the germline V gene, CDR1 is SEHNR and CDR2 is FQNEAQ (reference sequence). This CDR3 contains 12 residues. The TCR originated in a human donor in good health (CMV status not recorded). Some clones in this sample may be carry-over from other donors' samples. The sequenced sample consisted of CD8+ T cells from PBMCs. V usage is TRBV7-9 and J usage is TRBJ2-7, with a possible D match to TRBD1 (6 bases). The CDR3 protein is CASSWTAYEQYF. The CDR3 nucleotides are TGTGCCAGCAGCTGGACAGCTTACGAGCAGTACTTC.